This TCR beta chain was found in a study of long-term antiretroviral therapy in people with HIV. The germline V and J ends were trimmed by 9 bases and 4 bases, with 9 bases remaining between them. Germline CDR1 is LNHDA and CDR2 is SQIVND (reference sequence). The CDR3 is 11 residues long. Sample share makes this clone medium-sized. Assay version v3.0 of immunoSEQ was used, and it was run at survey level. This table comes from immunoSEQ multiplex PCR, and its TCRdb copy is limited to in-frame clones, with some not included. The table records more than 30,000 clones, about four fifths of them present only once.

The gene calls are TRBV19 and TRBJ1-1; D gene unclear. The sequence came from a young man with HIV. The sequencing here drew on unsorted PBMCs, taken 1.9 years after starting antiretroviral therapy. The CDR3, as DNA: TGTGCCAGCCTACTGGGCACTGAAGCTTTCTTT. Amino acid sequence: CASLLGTEAFF.